This is a list of T cell receptor beta chains from one sample in a study of shared clonotypes between healthy human individuals. Assay: immunoSEQ multiplex PCR; the TCRdb copy retains only in-frame clones and omits some. The profile shows about 1.1 million clones, about 80% of them singletons. The material sequenced was memory CD4+ T cells from PBMCs. These receptor sequences come from a man between 18 and 35 years old in good health. Some clones in this sample may be carry-over from other donors' samples. Each CDR3 is given with its conserved first and last residue. D genes are given only for firm matches. Clone size, where shown, is once, few, many, or a class for clones that have expanded.

D gene,J gene,clone size,V gene,CDR3 DNA,CDR3 protein
-,TRBJ2-3,-,TRBV7-2,TGTGCCAGCAGCTTAAATGGCGGGAGCACAGATACGCAGTATTTT,CASSLNGGSTDTQYF
-,TRBJ1-1,-,TRBV11-3,TGTGCCAGCAGCTTAGTAAGGGACACTGAAGCTTTCTTT,CASSLVRDTEAFF
-,TRBJ2-5,-,TRBV9,TGTGCCAGCAGCGTAGTAGGGGGATACGGAGAGACCCAGTACTTC,CASSVVGGYGETQYF
-,TRBJ2-7,few,TRBV27,TGTGCCAGCAGTTCCGCTCCCGGGACATCACCCCTGCCCTACGAGCAGTACTTC,CASSSAPGTSPLPYEQYF
TRBD2,TRBJ2-3,-,TRBV27,TGTGCAGAGAAGGTGCCCGGGACTAGTTCGGTAGATACGCAGTATTTT,CAEKVPGTSSVDTQYF
TRBD1,TRBJ1-1,-,TRBV4-1,TGCGCCAGCAGGCAGGGGGATCGGAACACTGAAGCTTTCTTT,CASRQGDRNTEAFF
-,TRBJ2-7,-,TRBV7-2,TGTGCCAGCAGCTCTCTTGGCGGGGCTACCTACGAGCAGTACTTC,CASSSLGGATYEQYF
TRBD1,TRBJ1-2,once,TRBV9,TGTGCCAGCAGCCCCCAGACAGGGATTGGCTACACCTTC,CASSPQTGIGYTF
-,TRBJ1-2,-,TRBV5-6,TGTGCCAGCAGCTCAATTCCGGTCGGGGATATCTATGGCTACACCTTC,CASSSIPVGDIYGYTF
-,TRBJ1-2,-,TRBV30,TGTGCCTGGACCCCCGGAAGGGTCGGCTACACCTTC,CAWTPGRVGYTF